The T cell receptor (beta chain) described here comes from a study of cytomegalovirus exposure and HLA in healthy donors. Study context: Tens of millions of unique TCR sequences came from HLA-typed donors in an early release.

CDR1 is SGHTA and CDR2 is FQGNSA in the germline V gene. Losses at the gene ends were 0 bases for V and 5 bases for J; bases not matched to a gene: 6. The CDR3 extends over 15 amino acids. Healthy people donating bone marrow made up the donors. Vbeta (60) and Jbeta (13) primers were used in the PCR. TCRdb's table, derived via immunoSEQ multiplex PCR, lists solely in-frame clones and lacks some. The sample lists around 100,000 clones, 82% occurring once. This clone showed up just once. Source material: PBMCs. This clonotype was sampled from a woman between 18 and 29 years old in good health and CMV-seronegative. The V gene is TRBV7-2, the J gene TRBJ2-5; 7 bases align to TRBD2. As DNA, the CDR3 is TGTGCCAGCAGCTTAGCTGGACTAGTCTCTGAGACCCAGTACTTC. It is translated as CASSLAGLVSETQYF.